This T cell receptor (beta chain) was sequenced during a study of T cells in Graves' hyperthyroidism and ophthalmopathy (dated by TCRdb to about 2019). In terms of the full investigation: Peripheral blood samples were taken at the time of initial diagnosis, prior to any treatment. To identify distinguishing TCR V-J signatures, a discovery cohort of 100 patients was used, comprising approximately 40 with Graves' ophthalmopathy and 57 with stable Graves' hyperthyroidism. Prospective prediction of ophthalmopathy was tested in an independent validation cohort of fewer than 20 hyperthyroidism patients and some 17 patients who later progressed to ophthalmopathy. The 75 to 100 discovery patients were randomly split 7:3 into training and test sets. The study also compared thyroid tissue and blood T-cell repertoires from several Graves' hyperthyroidism patients. Once sampling was done, hyperthyroidism patients were given methimazole at a starting dose of 30 mg daily, whereas ophthalmopathy patients were given high-dose intravenous methylprednisolone. The paper reports TCR Vbeta CDR3 sequencing of more than 120 peripheral blood samples: fewer than 50 ophthalmopathy, under 80 hyperthyroidism and around 17 progressor patients.

This clonotype has ten or more counts. It has no known antigen specificity. No quality values exist for individual bases; no much larger clone is one base distant. The study at large found these results: Sample size was not statistically predetermined, and investigators were not blinded to group allocation. In cross-validation, a model built on a 13 V-J signature told ophthalmopathy apart from stable hyperthyroidism with 87.88% sensitivity and around 83% specificity, and in testing the same model reached 80%/75%. During validation, the model predicted progression to ophthalmopathy a median of about 5.9 months ahead of onset, with around 70% sensitivity and under 85% specificity. Most expanded thyroid clonotypes (frequency above 0.001) were also detected in blood, a finding suggesting that blood repertoires may reflect thyroid immune responses.

TCR beta CDR3 regions were amplified from RNA transcripts. The TCR CDR3 was subjected to a first round of RT-PCR using the HTBI primer set and the Qiagen OneStep RT-PCR kit. Libraries were constructed in a second round of multiplex PCR, after which size selection and purification were performed. Libraries were sequenced paired-end with 100 bp reads on an Illumina HiSeq2000. In the authors' own workflow: SOAPnuke was used to process the raw data, removing reads that contained adapters or uncalled bases, had a mean Phred below 15, or lacked an exact match to the constant primer or identifier. COPE v1.2.5 was used to merge high-quality paired reads, and clonotypes were defined as unique nucleotide sequences. MiTCR v1.1 was used to align clonotypes to the IMGT TRBV, TRBD and TRBJ reference segments. Only V-J combinations with frequency above 0.0001, covering 99.2% of repertoires, were analysed. A TCS score was defined as the ratio of F50 (clonal expansion) to E x V (chaos), with BLOSUM62-based TCRdist applied between CDR3 peptides within each V-J. Welch's t-statistics and random forest reduced 514 V-J features to some 14, which were used in a naive Bayes classifier (R e1071). TCRdb reprocessed the public reads (quality trimming at Q25 with fastp, clone calling with MiXCR) and kept in-frame beta chains. Records with the same CDR3 protein are collapsed into one entry carrying the most frequent genes and DNA. These V and J calls derive from TCRdb rather than the authors' analysis. In all, the sample holds roughly 740,000 distinct CDR3 sequences, and about 15% of those were seen once. Over 7.5% of the sample comes from the top ten.

CDR1 and CDR2 (SNHLY, FYNNEI) derive from the germline V gene. V is pruned by 6 bases and J by 3 bases, leaving 3 bases of the junction without a gene match. The CDR3 spans 14 residues, from the cysteine through the phenylalanine. Only CDR3 DNA remains: 42 bases, in frame from the first base. Graves' hyperthyroidism was defined as stable when no progression to ophthalmopathy occurred over 18 months of follow-up. The hyperthyroidism patients were between 18 and 65 years old and newly diagnosed, with a disease duration of less than 2 months. Exclusion was applied to patients with uncontrolled infections, other autoimmune diseases, pregnancy or lactation. Diagnoses relied on clinical symptoms, serum thyroxine and TRAb, thyroid ultrasound and orbital computed tomography. PBMCs were isolated from about 9 ml of fresh peripheral blood by Ficoll-Paque density gradient centrifugation. Trizol reagent was used to extract total RNA, and RNA quality was then checked on an Agilent 2100 Bioanalyzer.

The sequence came from a man aged 18 to 29 with Graves' hyperthyroidism. The chain couples TRBV2 to TRBJ1-5; 9 central bases correspond to TRBD1. Sequencing input: blood. The CDR3 protein: CASRRTGVNQPQHF. The DNA sequence is TGTGCCAGCAGGAGGACAGGGGTCAATCAGCCCCAGCATTTT.